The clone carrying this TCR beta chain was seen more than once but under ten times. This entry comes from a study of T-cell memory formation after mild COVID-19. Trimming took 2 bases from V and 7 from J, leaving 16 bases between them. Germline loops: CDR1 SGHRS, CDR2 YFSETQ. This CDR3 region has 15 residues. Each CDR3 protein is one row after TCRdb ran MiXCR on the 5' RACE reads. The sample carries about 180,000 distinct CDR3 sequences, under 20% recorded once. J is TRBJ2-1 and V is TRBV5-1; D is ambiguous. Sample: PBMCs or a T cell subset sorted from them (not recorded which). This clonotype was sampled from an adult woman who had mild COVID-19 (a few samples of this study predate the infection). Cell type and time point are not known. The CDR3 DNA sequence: TGCGCCAGCAGCTTAACACCCGCCGGTGCTAATGAGCAGTTCTTC. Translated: CASSLTPAGANEQFF.